The source of this TCR beta chain is a study of cytomegalovirus exposure and HLA in healthy donors. This PCR relied on a set of 60 Vbeta primers and 13 Jbeta primers. Repertoires were generated with immunoSEQ multiplex PCR, while TCRdb's copy carries only in-frame clones and drops some. This sample has approximately 130,000 clones, with about three quarters found just once. CDR1 and CDR2 from the germline V gene are SGHRS and YFSETQ. CDR3 length: 16 residues. Trimming at V came to 0 bases and at J to 5 bases, leaving 8 bases not matched to a gene. General study results and limits: Later genetic work tied a missense DCLRE1C variant to beta-chain V and J trimming. Compared with the roughly 700-donor mean, an Asian-associated ancestry cluster reportedly had fewer N-insertions, according to a later analysis. There were three CMV-associated chains whose specificity for CMV antigens was confirmed in vitro.

This clone was picked up one time. As yet, its antigen is unknown. Sequenced input: PBMCs. This clonotype was sampled from a woman in her 40s in good health and CMV-seronegative. The rearrangement uses TRBV5-1 and TRBJ2-7; TRBD2 agrees at 10 bases. CDR3 nucleotides: TGCGCCAGCAGCTTGGCCCTATCTAGCGGGAGTCACGAGCAGTACTTC. It specifies CASSLALSSGSHEQYF.